The 31 T cell receptor beta chains below all came from one sample that was sequenced in a study of OX40 agonist ivuxolimab in advanced cancers. The method was immunoSEQ multiplex PCR; TCRdb's version includes in-frame clones alone and lacks a portion of them. This repertoire shows 80,000 to 100,000 clones, around nine tenths found once; its top ten account for around 0.52%. Sequenced here: CD4+ or CD8+ T cells sorted from blood, sampled in a trial of the OX40 agonist ivuxolimab. These receptor sequences come from an adult with an advanced solid tumor such as melanoma, head and neck, liver or kidney cancer.

Remarks on this clone: This sample includes further DNA sequences coding for the same CDR3. The CDR3 protein is CASSVGTDTQYF. CDR3 coding DNA: TGTGCCAGCAGCGTAGGTACAGATACGCAGTATTTT. The rearrangement uses TRBV9 and TRBJ2-3; D call uncertain. Trimming took off 0 bases at V and 3 bases at J, with 2 bases between the two ends. Per germline, CDR1 SGDLS and CDR2 YYNGEE. The CDR3 consists of 12 residues.

The genes are TRBV19 and TRBJ1-1; TRBD1 matches at 10 bases. Losses at the gene ends were 8 bases for V and 1 base for J; bases not matched to a gene: 7. In germline, CDR1 is LNHDA, CDR2 SQIVND (reference sequence). The CDR3 runs 15 residues. CDR3 amino acids: CASSRDRGGNTEAFF. CDR3 sequence (DNA): TGTGCCAGTTCGCGGGACAGGGGAGGGAACACTGAAGCTTTCTTT.

The chain recombines TRBV2 with TRBJ2-5; weak D call: TRBD1 (6 bases). This CDR3 is 14 amino acids long. V lost 6 bases and J lost 4, with 15 bases in between. From germline, CDR1 is SNHLY and CDR2 FYNNEI. CDR3 region: CASSRTAMTETQYF. As DNA, the CDR3 is TGTGCCAGCAGCCGGACAGCCATGACAGAGACCCAGTACTTC.

This clone showed up just a few times. The gene calls are TRBV10-3 and TRBJ1-1; D is unresolved. The CDR3 spans 14 residues. From germline, CDR1 is ENHRY and CDR2 SYGVKD. Trimming removed 5 bases at V and 4 bases at J, with 14 bases between. CDR3 amino acids: CAISFFNLATEAFF. The DNA for the CDR3 is TGTGCCATCAGTTTCTTTAACCTCGCCACTGAAGCTTTCTTT.

The gene calls are TRBV7-9 and TRBJ2-2; 9 positions match TRBD1. The length of the CDR3 is 15 residues. CDR1 and CDR2 from the germline V gene are SEHNR and FQNEAQ (reference sequence). V was pared by 1 base and J by 3 bases, with 0 bases of the junction left unmatched. The CDR3 loop is CASSLGQGDTGELFF. The CDR3 DNA follows: TGTGCCAGCAGCTTAGGACAGGGGGACACCGGGGAGCTGTTTTTT.

J is TRBJ2-7 and V is TRBV9, with D tentatively TRBD2 (5 bases). V was pared by 4 bases and J by 1 base, with 12 bases between. Looked up from germline, CDR1 is SGDLS and CDR2 is YYNGEE. The CDR3 is 14 residues long. CDR3 protein: CASSPRTESYEQYF. For the CDR3, the DNA is TGTGCCAGCAGCCCCCGGACTGAATCCTACGAGCAGTACTTC.

V gene TRBV6-1 combines with J gene TRBJ2-5; TRBD1 matches at 7 bases. Germline V lookup: CDR1 MNHNS, CDR2 SASEGT. V was pared by 3 bases and J by 5 bases, with 3 bases of the junction left unmatched. This CDR3 has 13 amino acids. CDR3: CASSDGQAETQYF. The CDR3 DNA sequence: TGTGCCAGCAGTGATGGACAGGCGGAGACCCAGTACTTC.

This chain links TRBV11-2 with TRBJ2-1; TRBD1 aligns across 11 bases. Germline-derived CDR1 and CDR2 are SGHAT and FQNNGV. This CDR3 has 15 residues. V trimming: 7 bases; J trimming: 6 bases; junction bases outside the gene matches: 8. The CDR3 sequence is CASNPRTGGPNEQFF. The CDR3 DNA reads as TGTGCCAGCAATCCACGGACAGGGGGCCCCAATGAGCAGTTCTTC.

V usage is TRBV5-4 and J usage is TRBJ2-3; the D call may be TRBD1 or TRBD2 (5 bases each). In germline, CDR1 is SGHNT, CDR2 YYREEE (reference sequence). Trimming left V 4 bases short and J 5 bases short, with 17 bases between. The CDR3 has 15 residues. CDR3 in amino acids: CASSPSGGRGDTQYF. The CDR3 DNA reads as TGTGCCAGCAGCCCCAGTGGGGGTCGTGGAGATACGCAGTATTTT.

This chain links TRBV2 with TRBJ1-3; D not certain. Germline V gene data show CDR1 as SNHLY and CDR2 as FYNNEI. The length of the CDR3 is 13 residues. Trimming removed 10 bases at V and 0 bases at J, with 10 bases between. The CDR3 region has the DNA TGTGCCACAGGAGGGTCCTCTGGAAACACCATATATTTT. It translates to CATGGSSGNTIYF.

This clone has more than one count but fewer than ten. The chain couples TRBV6-5 to TRBJ1-2; D is ambiguous. This CDR3 has 12 residues. Between the trimmed V and J ends, which lost 4 bases and 5 bases, there was a span of 8 bases. Germline CDR1 is MNHEY and CDR2 is SVGAGI. The CDR3: CASSFLGYGYTF. CDR3 DNA sequence: TGTGCCAGCAGTTTCCTTGGGTATGGCTACACCTTC.

The rearrangement uses TRBV5-1 and TRBJ2-5; 9 bases are a match to TRBD2. This CDR3 is 15 amino acids long. V lost 5 bases to trimming and J lost 1 base; unmatched junction nucleotides: 6. The germline V gene encodes CDR1 SGHRS and CDR2 YFSETQ. The CDR3 is CASSRTSEAQETQYF. CDR3 DNA sequence: TGCGCCAGCAGTAGGACTAGCGAAGCCCAAGAGACCCAGTACTTC.

This rearrangement joins TRBV5-6 to TRBJ2-7; unclear D gene. The V and J ends lost 0 bases and 3 bases respectively, with 4 bases between them. The germline gives CDR1 SGHDT, CDR2 YYEEEE. This CDR3 has 12 residues. CDR3 sequence reads: CASSLDDYEQYF. As DNA, the CDR3 is TGTGCCAGCAGCTTGGACGACTACGAGCAGTACTTC.

The gene calls are TRBV5-4 and TRBJ2-7; 16 bases line up with TRBD2. Germline V lookup: CDR1 SGHNT, CDR2 YYREEE (reference sequence). The CDR3 totals 16 residues. With 4 bases clipped from V and 4 bases from J, the junction kept 5 bases outside the gene matches. CDR3 nucleotide sequence: TGTGCCAGCAGCCTAGGGACTAGCGGGGGGGGATACGAGCAGTACTTC. This codes for CASSLGTSGGGYEQYF.

This clone has a handful of counts. The V and J genes are TRBV7-9 and TRBJ1-1; D is unresolved. The CDR3 has 12 residues. Germline V lookup: CDR1 SEHNR, CDR2 FQNEAQ (reference sequence). Trimming took off 5 bases at V and 2 bases at J, with 6 bases between the two ends. This chain's CDR3 is CASSRPNTEAFF. CDR3 in DNA: TGTGCCAGCAGCCGGCCAAACACTGAAGCTTTCTTT.

V usage is TRBV7-9 and J usage is TRBJ2-3; D is undetermined. CDR3 size: 13 residues. Deletions cut 3 bases from V and 3 bases from J, with 7 bases between. The V gene's germline CDR1 is SEHNR and CDR2 FQNEAQ (reference sequence). The CDR3 DNA sequence: TGTGCCAGCAGCTTTGGGGATACAGATACGCAGTATTTT. Its translation: CASSFGDTDTQYF.

The chain has TRBV27 and TRBJ1-5, with 9 bases aligning to TRBD1. CDR3 length equals 16 residues. V lost 6 bases and J lost 7; bases outside the gene matches: 13. Germline V gene lookup returns CDR1 MNHEY and CDR2 SMNVEV (reference sequence). Here the CDR3 DNA reads TGTGCCAGCAGCCCGGGACAGGGACGAGATTCCCAGCCCCAGCATTTT. The encoded protein is CASSPGQGRDSQPQHF.

This clone was recorded once. The CDR3 loop reads CASSSGEGTEAFF. CDR3 DNA: TGTGCCAGCTCCTCTGGGGAGGGCACTGAAGCTTTCTTT. The V gene is TRBV7-2, the J gene TRBJ1-1; D remains unclear. Per germline, CDR1 SGHTA and CDR2 FQGNSA. Between the trimmed V and J ends, which lost 8 bases and 4 bases, there was a span of 14 bases. CDR3 length: 13 residues.

Concerning this clone itself: At one of its ends the junction is not consistent with the germline gene, which may arise from a read error. V and J are TRBV5-1 and TRBJ2-7; TRBD1 matches at 10 bases. Germline CDR1 is SGHRS and CDR2 is YFSETQ. The CDR3 has 15 amino acids. The CDR3 DNA follows: TGTGCCAGCAGCTTGGCCGGGACAGGGGCCTACGAGCAGTACTTC. Residues: CASSLAGTGAYEQYF.

The chain uses TRBV28 and TRBJ1-5, with D perhaps TRBD1 (5 bases). Germline loops: CDR1 MDHEN, CDR2 SYDVKM. The CDR3 sequence is 13 residues long. V lost 10 bases and J lost 0, with 10 bases in between. Written as DNA, the CDR3 is TGTGCCATCAGGGTTAATAGCAATCAGCCCCAGCATTTT. Protein: CAIRVNSNQPQHF.

This chain joins TRBV19 and TRBJ1-5; D not certain. This CDR3 comprises 13 residues. V dropped 5 bases and J dropped 6 bases, with 11 bases sitting between them. Germline CDR1 and CDR2: LNHDA and SQIVND (reference sequence). CDR3 residues: CASSPDLGQPQHF. The CDR3 region has the DNA TGTGCCAGTAGTCCCGATTTAGGTCAGCCCCAGCATTTT.

CDR3 nucleotides: TGTGCCAGCAGCACCGGGACAGGGACCTACGAGCAGTACTTC. It yields the protein CASSTGTGTYEQYF. V gene TRBV7-2 combines with J gene TRBJ2-7; 9 bases are shared with TRBD1. The CDR3 is 14 residues long. Trimming at V came to 5 bases and at J to 2 bases, leaving 4 bases not matched to a gene. Germline V gene sequence: CDR1 SGHTA, CDR2 FQGNSA.

This chain connects TRBV7-2 to TRBJ1-1, with unresolved D. Germline CDR1 reads SGHTA; CDR2 reads FQGNSA. V lost 1 base and J 1 base, leaving 7 bases between the germline ends. There are 14 residues in the CDR3. The CDR3 loop reads CASSLGVGNTEAFF. The CDR3, as DNA: TGTGCCAGCAGCTTAGGGGTAGGGAACACTGAAGCTTTCTTT. The full variable domain, in which reference TRBV7-2 and TRBJ1-1 provide the parts outside the CDR3, is GAGVSQSPSNKVTEKGKDVELRCDPISGHTALYWYRQSLGQGLEFLIYFQGNSAPDKSGLPSDRFSAERTGGSVSTLTIQRTQQEDSAVYLCASSLGVGNTEAFFGQGTRLTVV.

The chain recombines TRBV4-2 with TRBJ2-5; 7 positions match TRBD1. Near its end, the DNA agrees better with TRBJ2-7, so the J call may be wrong. The CDR3 extends over 18 amino acids. The V gene's germline CDR1 is LGHNA and CDR2 YNFKEQ. CDR3 in amino acids: CASSQGVERTGFSYEQYF. The CDR3 region has the DNA TGTGCCAGCAGCCAAGGGGTGGAAAGGACAGGATTCTCCTACGAGCAGTACTTC.

The gene calls are TRBV6-5 and TRBJ1-3; no reliable D call. There are 12 residues in the CDR3. V was trimmed by 4 bases and J by 12 bases, leaving 13 bases between them. Germline CDR1 and CDR2: MNHEY and SVGAGI. CDR3 nucleotide sequence: TGTGCCAGCAGTTTCTCTCGAATCGGCATATATTTT. Its protein product is CASSFSRIGIYF.

V usage is TRBV2 and J usage is TRBJ1-2, with D hard to call. The ends were cut back, 4 bases at V and 5 bases at J, with 17 bases in the middle. The CDR3 has 15 residues. Germline assignment: CDR1 SNHLY and CDR2 FYNNEI. For the CDR3, the DNA is TGTGCCAGCAGTGTTAGCTCGGGCGATACTTATGGCTACACCTTC. Amino acid sequence: CASSVSSGDTYGYTF.

This clone occurred once. The CDR3 DNA is TGTGCCAGCTCACTGGTAAGACAGGATACCTATGGCTACACCTTC. Its translation is CASSLVRQDTYGYTF. The V gene is TRBV18, the J gene TRBJ1-2, with D perhaps TRBD1 (6 bases). Germline CDR1 KGHSH, CDR2 LQKENI. V gave up 4 bases and J gave up 4 bases, with 16 bases separating them. The CDR3 has 15 residues.

This clone has only a few counts. The chain combines TRBV5-1 with TRBJ2-2; TRBD1 agrees at 7 bases. The V and J ends lost 4 bases and 4 bases, in that order; junction bases with no gene match: 4. CDR1 and CDR2 from the germline V gene are SGHRS and YFSETQ. The length of the CDR3 is 14 residues. Written as DNA, the CDR3 is TGCGCCAGCAGCGTCGACAGGGTCACCGGGGAGCTGTTTTTT. Translation: CASSVDRVTGELFF.

The table lists this clone with a count of one. The chain recombines TRBV7-2 with TRBJ2-7, with 7 bases identical to TRBD1. Germline V gene lookup returns CDR1 SGHTA and CDR2 FQGNSA. This CDR3 region has 15 residues. Trimming cost V 4 bases and J 6 bases; bases outside gene matches: 12. This CDR3 is CASSSILGGTFEQYF. Written as DNA, the CDR3 is TGTGCCAGCAGCTCGATCCTAGGGGGCACCTTCGAGCAGTACTTC.

V usage is TRBV7-2 and J usage is TRBJ1-2, with a tentative D call TRBD1 (6 bases). The CDR3 is made up of 14 amino acids. The ends were cut back, 3 bases at V and 7 bases at J, with 15 bases in the middle. Looked up from germline, CDR1 is SGHTA and CDR2 is FQGNSA. CDR3 nucleotides: TGTGCCAGCAGCTTGAGTAGCGGGGGGCTTGGCTACACCTTC. It yields the protein CASSLSSGGLGYTF.

The CDR3 region is CATSLQGDTEAFF. The CDR3 DNA reads as TGTGCCACCTCGTTGCAGGGTGACACTGAAGCTTTCTTT. This chain links TRBV5-8 with TRBJ1-1; perhaps TRBD1 as D (5 bases). This CDR3 has 13 residues. V gave up 9 bases and J gave up 3 bases, with 15 bases separating them. From germline, CDR1 is SGHTS and CDR2 YDEGEE.